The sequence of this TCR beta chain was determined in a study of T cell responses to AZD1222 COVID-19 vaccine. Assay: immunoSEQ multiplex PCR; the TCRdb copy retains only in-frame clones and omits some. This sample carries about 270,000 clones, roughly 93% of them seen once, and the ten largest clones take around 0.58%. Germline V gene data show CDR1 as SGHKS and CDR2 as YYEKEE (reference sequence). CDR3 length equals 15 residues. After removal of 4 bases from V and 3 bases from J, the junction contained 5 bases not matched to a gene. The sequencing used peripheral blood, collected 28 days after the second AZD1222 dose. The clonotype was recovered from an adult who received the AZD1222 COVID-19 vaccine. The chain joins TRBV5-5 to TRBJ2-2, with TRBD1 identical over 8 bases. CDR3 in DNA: TGTGCCAGCAGCCAGGACAGGGTGTACACCGGGGAGCTGTTTTTT. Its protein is CASSQDRVYTGELFF.